These 26 T cell receptor beta chains originate from one sample sequenced in a study of blood T cell repertoires in COVID-19. Here immunoSEQ multiplex PCR was the method, and the copy in TCRdb shows in-frame clones only, minus some. The sample lists approximately 220,000 clones, around 92% occurring once. The material sequenced was PBMCs or T cells enriched from blood (not recorded which). All receptors derive from a woman aged 25 to 39 with acute COVID-19.

The chain carries TRBV18 and TRBJ2-1, with a weak D call TRBD1 (6 bases). The V end was cut by 3 bases, the J end by 5 bases, with 14 bases between. Germline CDR1 and CDR2: KGHSH and LQKENI. CDR3 length: 15 amino acids. The CDR3 sequence is CASSPFRTENNEQFF. The CDR3, as DNA: TGTGCCAGCTCACCGTTCAGGACAGAAAACAATGAGCAGTTCTTC.

The CDR3 DNA reads as TGTGCCAGCAGCCCCCGGGACAGCTATGGCTACACCTTC. Translating it yields CASSPRDSYGYTF. The chain uses TRBV3-1 (or the pseudogene TRBV3-2) and TRBJ1-2, with 7 bases that match TRBD1. The germline V gene has CDR1 LGHDT and CDR2 YNNKEL (reference sequence). V was pared by 4 bases and J by 4 bases, with 3 bases of the junction left unmatched. The CDR3 loop spans 13 amino acids.

The rearrangement uses TRBV28 and TRBJ1-6, with D perhaps matching TRBD1 (6 bases). The CDR3 has 15 residues. Germline V gives CDR1 MDHEN, CDR2 SYDVKM. Trimming took 5 bases from V and 7 from J, leaving 15 bases between them. The DNA of the CDR3 is TGTGCCAGCAGTCCGGCGACAGGCGAGAATTCACCCCTCCACTTT. It codes for CASSPATGENSPLHF.

The rearrangement links TRBV5-1 to TRBJ1-1; 10 bases agree with TRBD1. J was trimmed by 7 bases and V by 0 bases; bases with no gene match: 6. Germline assignment: CDR1 SGHRS and CDR2 YFSETQ. This CDR3 has 15 residues. CDR3: CASSLVRTGGSEAFF. CDR3 DNA sequence: TGCGCCAGCAGCTTGGTTCGGACAGGGGGGAGTGAAGCTTTCTTT. Variable domain in full (rest from reference TRBV5-1 and TRBJ1-1): KAGVTQTPRYLIKTRGQQVTLSCSPISGHRSVSWYQQTPGQGLQFLFEYFSETQRNKGNFPGRFSGRQFSNSRSEMNVSTLELGDSALYLCASSLVRTGGSEAFFGQGTRLTVV.

This clone has just a few counts. The V gene is TRBV7-9, the J gene TRBJ2-5, with 9 positions matching TRBD1. The ends lost 3 bases at V and 1 base at J; junction bases unmatched: 3. Germline-derived CDR1 and CDR2 are SEHNR and FQNEAQ (reference sequence). The CDR3 length is 15 residues. The chain's CDR3 is CASSLDRGFQETQYF. The CDR3 DNA reads as TGTGCCAGCAGCTTGGACAGGGGATTCCAAGAGACCCAGTACTTC.

The rearrangement joins TRBV10-3 to TRBJ2-5; D gene ambiguous. V was trimmed by 2 bases and J by 1 base, leaving 11 bases between them. The CDR3 is 15 amino acids. The germline CDR1 and CDR2 sequences are ENHRY and SYGVKD. The CDR3 sequence: CAISEMGSFQETQYF. The DNA of the CDR3 is TGTGCCATCAGTGAGATGGGCAGCTTCCAAGAGACCCAGTACTTC.

This clone was recorded only once. The V and J genes are TRBV15 and TRBJ2-1, with 7 bases fitting TRBD1. The CDR3 contains 15 residues. Losses at the gene ends were 4 bases for V and 3 bases for J; bases not matched to a gene: 6. Germline V CDR1 and CDR2: LNHNV, YYDKDF (reference sequence). The CDR3 DNA reads as TGTGCCACCAGCACCAATCGACAGGGCTACAATGAGCAGTTCTTC. Amino acids: CATSTNRQGYNEQFF.

The V gene is TRBV13, the J gene TRBJ2-5, with D possibly being TRBD2 (7 bases). The CDR3 is 13 residues long. V was clipped by 3 bases and J by 4 bases, with 9 bases between them. Germline V gene lookup returns CDR1 PRHDT and CDR2 FYEKMQ (reference sequence). DNA for the CDR3: TGTGCCAGCAGCTTCGGGGGGCTAGAGACCCAGTACTTC. Amino acids: CASSFGGLETQYF.

J is TRBJ2-1 and V is TRBV4-3; 13 bases agree with TRBD2. The CDR3 has 18 amino acids. CDR1 LGHNA and CDR2 YSLEER come from the germline V gene. J was trimmed by 8 bases and V by 1 base; bases with no gene match: 11. The CDR3 sequence is CASSQATTSGGAQDEQFF. The CDR3 nucleotides read TGCGCCAGCAGCCAAGCAACAACTAGCGGGGGGGCCCAAGATGAGCAGTTCTTC.

The J gene is TRBJ1-5, the V gene TRBV6-2 or TRBV6-3; the D is unclear. Germline V gene lookup returns CDR1 MNHEY and CDR2 SVGEGT. This CDR3 contains 18 residues. Trimming took off 5 bases at V and 0 bases at J, with 20 bases between the two ends. The CDR3 nucleotides are TGTGCCAGCAGTAAACAGCCGAAGGCATCATATAGCAATCAGCCCCAGCATTTT. This sequence encodes CASSKQPKASYSNQPQHF.

This chain joins TRBV5-6 and TRBJ1-2, with TRBD1 matching 12 bases. V gave up 4 bases and J gave up 4 bases; unmatched junction bases: 8. The CDR3 runs 16 residues. Germline V gene lookup returns CDR1 SGHDT and CDR2 YYEEEE. CDR3 residues: CASSLRGQGAAYGYTF. CDR3 coding DNA: TGTGCCAGCAGCCTGAGGGGACAGGGGGCAGCCTATGGCTACACCTTC.

This rearrangement joins TRBV6-1 to TRBJ1-2, with TRBD1 matching 10 bases. Germline assignment: CDR1 MNHNS and CDR2 SASEGT. Trimming took 1 base from V and 4 from J; bases not matched to a gene: 6. The CDR3 runs to 16 residues. The CDR3 DNA follows: TGTGCCAGCAGTGAAGAAGGGGACAGGGGACTCTATGGCTACACCTTC. This gives the protein CASSEEGDRGLYGYTF.

This sequence joins TRBV29-1 and TRBJ2-3, with D perhaps TRBD2 (6 bases). Germline V gene sequence: CDR1 SQVTM, CDR2 ANQGSEA. The V end was cut by 6 bases, the J end by 9 bases, with 19 bases between. The CDR3 loop spans 13 amino acids. In nucleotides, the CDR3 is TGCAGCGTCGGAACCGGGGGAACGGGGACGCAGTATTTT. Residues: CSVGTGGTGTQYF.

This chain connects TRBV25-1 to TRBJ1-2, with no clear D. V lost 6 bases and J 2 bases, leaving 16 bases between the germline ends. The CDR3 length is 15 residues. Germline CDR1 reads MGHDK; CDR2 reads SYGVNS. The CDR3 coding sequence is TGTGCCAGCAGCTGGCGGCGGGGTTCGAACTATGGCTACACCTTC. Protein product: CASSWRRGSNYGYTF.

The chain joins TRBV30 to TRBJ1-2, with a tentative D call TRBD1 (5 bases). CDR3 length: 13 amino acids. Germline CDR1 is GTSNPN and CDR2 is SVGIG (reference sequence). V lost 3 bases and J 7 bases, leaving 15 bases between the germline ends. CDR3 bases: TGTGCCTGGAGGATTGGGGGGGAAAGTGGCTACACCTTC. The encoded protein is CAWRIGGESGYTF.

This clone was observed a single time. The V and J genes are TRBV9 and TRBJ2-1; TRBD1 matches 7 bases. The length of the CDR3 is 18 residues. V dropped 2 bases and J dropped 5; count of bases not matched to a gene: 16. Germline values: CDR1 SGDLS, CDR2 YYNGEE. The CDR3 nucleotides read TGTGCCAGCAGCGTCGGGACAGCCCTTTTTGAACCAAACAATGAGCAGTTCTTC. It codes for CASSVGTALFEPNNEQFF.

The chain recombines TRBV21-1 with TRBJ1-2; the D call of TRBD1 is as the table states it, not checked on the DNA. TRBV21-1 is described as a pseudogene. The CDR3 extends over 13 amino acids. The DNA of the CDR3 is TGTGCCAGCAGGGTGACAGAAAGCTATGGCTACACCTTC. It encodes CASRVTESYGYTF.

The chain combines TRBV10-3 with TRBJ1-2; D remains unclear. Germline V CDR1 and CDR2: ENHRY, SYGVKD. The CDR3 is made up of 14 amino acids. V was shortened by 2 bases and J by 1 base, with 8 bases between the two germline ends. CDR3 DNA: TGTGCCATCAGTGAGCTCGGCGGTAACTATGGCTACACCTTC. This sequence encodes CAISELGGNYGYTF.

The chain employs TRBV9 and TRBJ1-3; no firm D call. This CDR3 has 14 residues. Per the germline V gene, CDR1 is SGDLS and CDR2 is YYNGEE. V lost 0 bases and J lost 4, with 8 bases in between. CDR3: CASSVVGEGNTIYF. In DNA form, the CDR3 reads TGTGCCAGCAGCGTAGTGGGAGAGGGAAACACCATATATTTT.

V usage is TRBV27 and J usage is TRBJ2-1, with D possibly TRBD2 on 5 matching bases. Germline CDR1 MNHEY, CDR2 SMNVEV (reference sequence). The germline V and J ends were trimmed by 11 bases and 3 bases, with 11 bases remaining between them. CDR3 length: 12 residues. CDR3 residues: CAAGDYYNEQFF. In DNA form, the CDR3 reads TGTGCCGCCGGGGATTACTACAATGAGCAGTTCTTC.

The gene calls are TRBV7-2 and TRBJ2-3; 10 bases fit TRBD2. The germline gives CDR1 SGHTA, CDR2 FQGNSA. This CDR3 is 15 amino acids long. V shed 3 bases, J shed 5 bases, and the junction held 5 bases outside the gene matches. CDR3 in DNA: TGTGCCAGCAGCTTCCGAGCGGGGGGGCGAGATACGCAGTATTTT. The encoded protein is CASSFRAGGRDTQYF.

The chain couples TRBV30 to TRBJ2-2, with 7 bases that match TRBD1. CDR3 length: 15 residues. The V gene's germline CDR1 is GTSNPN and CDR2 SVGIG (reference sequence). The trim removed 2 bases at V and 4 bases at J, leaving 7 bases unmatched. CDR3: CAWSPWTGTTGELFF. The CDR3 DNA reads TGTGCCTGGAGTCCCTGGACAGGAACCACCGGGGAGCTGTTTTTT.

V gene TRBV30 combines with J gene TRBJ1-6, with D perhaps matching TRBD1 (6 bases). Germline assignment: CDR1 GTSNPN and CDR2 SVGIG (reference sequence). The CDR3 sequence is 15 residues long. Trimming removed 0 bases at V and 8 bases at J, with 14 bases between. DNA for the CDR3: TGTGCCTGGAGTGTAGCAGGGGTTGGGGATTCACCCCTCCACTTT. As protein: CAWSVAGVGDSPLHF. The full variable domain, its missing parts supplied by reference TRBV30 and TRBJ1-6, is SQTIHQWPATLVQPVGSPLSLECTVEGTSNPNLYWYRQAAGRGLQLLFYSVGIGQISSEVPQNLSASRPQDRQFILSSKKLLLSDSGFYLCAWSVAGVGDSPLHFGNGTRLTVT.

The V call is TRBV19, the J call TRBJ2-1; TRBD2 matches 9 bases. CDR1 LNHDA and CDR2 SQIVND come from the germline V gene (reference sequence). V lost 7 bases and J lost 0; bases outside the gene matches: 4. The CDR3 extends over 15 amino acids. Written as DNA, the CDR3 is TGTGCCAGTACCCTAGCGGGGAGCTCCTACAATGAGCAGTTCTTC. Translating gives CASTLAGSSYNEQFF. The full variable domain, its missing parts supplied by reference TRBV19 and TRBJ2-1, is DGGITQSPKYLFRKEGQNVTLSCEQNLNHDAMYWYRQDPGQGLRLIYYSQIVNDFQKGDIAEGYSVSREKKESFPLTVTSAQKNPTAFYLCASTLAGSSYNEQFFGPGTRLTVL.

This chain links TRBV4-1 with TRBJ1-5; no clear D. Per germline, CDR1 MGHRA and CDR2 YSYEKL. The CDR3 spans 14 residues. With 0 bases removed from V and 4 bases from J, the gap between germline ends came to 7 bases. DNA for the CDR3: TGCGCCAGCAGCCAAGATTCGACTAATCAGCCCCAGCATTTT. Residues: CASSQDSTNQPQHF.

Comment on this clone: At one end, the junction sequence differs from germline, possibly due to a read error. This CDR3 is CASSEAGDRGRNF. In DNA form, the CDR3 reads TGTGCCAGCAGTGAAGCGGGGGACAGGGGCCGGAATTTT. This chain uses TRBV2 with TRBJ1-3; the match to TRBD1 covers 10 bases. The CDR3 runs 13 residues. Germline CDR1 reads SNHLY; CDR2 reads FYNNEI.